The rows below give T cell receptor beta chains drawn from one sample of a study of blood T cell repertoires in COVID-19. Clones were sequenced by immunoSEQ multiplex PCR, and TCRdb holds only the in-frame ones, with some missing. This sample yields more than 250,000 clones, of which about 91% are seen a single time; 1.5% to 2% belongs to the top ten. Sample: peripheral blood. The receptors shown here come from a woman in her 30s with COVID-19, enrolled during active disease. Both conserved end residues are part of each CDR3. The order of the fields is J gene, clone size, D gene, V gene, CDR3 protein, CDR3 DNA. A D gene is named only where the DNA matches it firmly. Size tells how often a clone was seen (once, few, many) or the class of an expanded clone, and some rows leave it out.

j_gene: TRBJ1-6
abundance: many
d_gene: TRBD1
v_gene: TRBV6-2/TRBV6-3
CDR3aa: CASSYLTGTESPLHF
CDR3nt: TGTGCCAGCAGTTACCTGACAGGGACAGAATCACCCCTCCACTTT

j_gene: TRBJ1-4
abundance: .
d_gene: .
v_gene: TRBV29-1
CDR3aa: CSASASSNEKLFF
CDR3nt: TGCAGCGCCTCCGCGTCTTCTAATGAAAAACTGTTTTTT

j_gene: TRBJ1-2
abundance: .
d_gene: TRBD1
v_gene: TRBV19
CDR3aa: CASSPTRTGGYTF
CDR3nt: TGTGCCAGTAGTCCCACCCGGACAGGCGGCTACACCTTC

j_gene: TRBJ1-5
abundance: .
d_gene: TRBD1
v_gene: TRBV27
CDR3aa: CASSLSGTGGQPQHF
CDR3nt: TGTGCCAGCAGTTTATCCGGGACAGGGGGTCAGCCCCAGCATTTT

j_gene: TRBJ1-1
abundance: .
d_gene: .
v_gene: TRBV30
CDR3aa: CAWSLHRDTEAFF
CDR3nt: TGTGCCTGGAGTCTACACAGGGACACTGAAGCTTTCTTT

j_gene: TRBJ1-5
abundance: .
d_gene: .
v_gene: TRBV4-1
CDR3aa: CASSQVADNQPQHF
CDR3nt: TGCGCCAGCAGCCAAGTGGCAGACAATCAGCCCCAGCATTTT

j_gene: TRBJ1-4
abundance: .
d_gene: .
v_gene: TRBV19
CDR3aa: CASSMTATNEKLFF
CDR3nt: TGTGCCAGTAGTATGACTGCAACTAATGAAAAACTGTTTTTT

j_gene: TRBJ2-1
abundance: .
d_gene: TRBD2
v_gene: TRBV19
CDR3aa: CAPPGRGVENEQFF
CDR3nt: TGTGCCCCTCCGGGGCGGGGGGTGGAAAATGAGCAGTTCTTC

j_gene: TRBJ1-5
abundance: .
d_gene: .
v_gene: TRBV4-1
CDR3aa: CASSVQGNGQPQHF
CDR3nt: TGCGCCAGCAGCGTTCAGGGAAATGGTCAGCCCCAGCATTTT

j_gene: TRBJ1-1
abundance: .
d_gene: .
v_gene: TRBV7-8
CDR3aa: CASSLGTPNTEAFF
CDR3nt: TGTGCCAGCAGCCTGGGGACACCGAACACTGAAGCTTTCTTT

j_gene: TRBJ2-1
abundance: .
d_gene: .
v_gene: TRBV5-1
CDR3aa: CASSFVLRGTPWNEQFF
CDR3nt: TGCGCCAGCAGCTTCGTCCTTCGGGGAACCCCTTGGAATGAGCAGTTCTTC

j_gene: TRBJ1-6
abundance: once
d_gene: .
v_gene: TRBV13
CDR3aa: CASRLESGKYNSPLHF
CDR3nt: TGTGCCAGCAGACTAGAATCCGGGAAATATAATTCACCCCTCCACTTT

j_gene: TRBJ1-5
abundance: .
d_gene: TRBD1
v_gene: TRBV5-1
CDR3aa: CASSAGTGVSNQPQHF
CDR3nt: TGCGCCAGCAGCGCCGGGACAGGGGTTAGCAATCAGCCCCAGCATTTT

j_gene: TRBJ2-3
abundance: .
d_gene: TRBD2
v_gene: TRBV6-1
CDR3aa: CASSAGLAESTDTQYF
CDR3nt: TGTGCCAGCAGTGCCGGACTAGCCGAATCCACAGATACGCAGTATTTT

j_gene: TRBJ1-2
abundance: .
d_gene: .
v_gene: TRBV6-1
CDR3aa: CASSDSMGARSGYTF
CDR3nt: TGTGCCAGCAGTGACAGTATGGGGGCCAGGAGCGGCTACACCTTC

j_gene: TRBJ1-1
abundance: .
d_gene: TRBD1
v_gene: TRBV28
CDR3aa: CASSQYAGGDRAFF
CDR3nt: TGTGCCAGCAGCCAATACGCAGGGGGAGATCGAGCTTTCTTT

j_gene: TRBJ2-5
abundance: .
d_gene: TRBD1
v_gene: TRBV6-5
CDR3aa: CASSYTDRGQETQYF
CDR3nt: TGTGCCAGCAGTTACACGGACAGGGGCCAAGAGACCCAGTACTTC

j_gene: TRBJ1-2
abundance: once
d_gene: .
v_gene: TRBV5-4
CDR3aa: CASSLWTEDPRYGYTF
CDR3nt: TGTGCCAGCAGCTTGTGGACAGAAGACCCCAGATATGGCTACACCTTC

j_gene: TRBJ1-5
abundance: .
d_gene: .
v_gene: TRBV6-5
CDR3aa: CASSYSIQGAGQPQHF
CDR3nt: TGTGCCAGCAGTTACAGTATACAGGGTGCGGGTCAGCCCCAGCATTTT

j_gene: TRBJ1-1
abundance: once
d_gene: TRBD1
v_gene: TRBV5-4
CDR3aa: CASSTGDRDTEAFF
CDR3nt: TGTGCCAGCAGCACCGGGGACAGGGACACTGAAGCTTTCTTT

j_gene: TRBJ2-6
abundance: .
d_gene: TRBD1
v_gene: TRBV19
CDR3aa: CASKEKGQGRYSGANVLTF
CDR3nt: TGTGCCAGTAAAGAGAAAGGACAGGGTCGATACTCTGGGGCCAACGTCCTGACTTTC

j_gene: TRBJ1-2
abundance: .
d_gene: .
v_gene: TRBV5-1
CDR3aa: CASSSRPLIRDSYGYTF
CDR3nt: TGCGCCAGCAGCTCGCGCCCTTTGATCCGGGACTCTTATGGCTACACCTTC

j_gene: TRBJ1-1
abundance: .
d_gene: .
v_gene: TRBV6-1
CDR3aa: CASSERPGSTEAFF
CDR3nt: TGTGCCAGCAGTGAGCGGCCGGGGAGTACTGAAGCTTTCTTT

j_gene: TRBJ1-5
abundance: .
d_gene: .
v_gene: TRBV18
CDR3aa: CASSPLPGYSNQPQHF
CDR3nt: TGTGCCAGCTCACCACTTCCAGGGTATAGCAATCAGCCCCAGCATTTT

j_gene: TRBJ2-5
abundance: few
d_gene: .
v_gene: TRBV28
CDR3aa: CASSLASSGETQYF
CDR3nt: TGTGCCAGCAGTTTGGCCAGCTCGGGAGAGACCCAGTACTTC

j_gene: TRBJ2-7
abundance: .
d_gene: TRBD1
v_gene: TRBV7-2
CDR3aa: CASSYDRGEIYEQYF
CDR3nt: TGTGCCAGCAGCTACGACAGGGGCGAAATCTACGAGCAGTACTTC

j_gene: TRBJ1-1
abundance: .
d_gene: TRBD1
v_gene: TRBV5-1
CDR3aa: CASSPRDRATEAFF
CDR3nt: TGCGCCAGCAGCCCCCGGGACAGGGCTACTGAAGCTTTCTTT